Presented here are 7 T cell receptor beta chains from one specimen sequenced in a study of blood T cell repertoires in COVID-19. Clones were read by immunoSEQ multiplex PCR, and TCRdb kept only the in-frame ones, dropping some. The sample contains 90,000 or so clones, about 90% of which appear only once. Specimen: peripheral blood. The receptors were gathered from a human donor in a cohort sampled during active COVID-19.

This clone was recorded a few times. The rearrangement links TRBV6-5 to TRBJ2-5, with no clear D. The CDR3 has 16 residues. The V end lost 4 bases, the J end lost 0 bases, and 15 bases lay between the germline ends. CDR1 is MNHEY, CDR2 SVGAGI, per germline. The CDR3 protein is CASSFNRHLYQETQYF. The DNA for the CDR3 is TGTGCCAGCAGTTTCAATAGACATCTGTACCAAGAGACCCAGTACTTC.

This clone was seen more than once but under ten times. V and J are TRBV7-9 and TRBJ1-2, with D unclear. Trimming shortened V by 1 base and J by 5 bases, and 5 bases separated the two germline ends. The germline V gene encodes CDR1 SEHNR and CDR2 FQNEAQ (reference sequence). The CDR3 contains 12 residues. The CDR3 DNA is TGTGCCAGCAGCTTAGGTCAATATGGCTACACCTTC. The encoded protein is CASSLGQYGYTF.

V and J are TRBV19 and TRBJ1-1; D possibly corresponds to TRBD1 (5 bases). Germline V CDR1 and CDR2: LNHDA, SQIVND (reference sequence). With 6 bases removed from V and 0 bases from J, the gap between germline ends came to 14 bases. This CDR3 spans 15 amino acids. CDR3 sequence: CASRGQGNMNTEAFF. In DNA, the CDR3 is TGTGCCAGTAGAGGCCAGGGAAACATGAACACTGAAGCTTTCTTT.

The V call is TRBV2, the J call TRBJ1-1; D might be TRBD1 (6 bases). The V gene lost 7 bases and the J gene lost 4 bases, with 16 bases spanning the gap. The CDR3 extends over 14 amino acids. Germline V CDR1 and CDR2: SNHLY, FYNNEI. CDR3 region: CASTLLMDSTEAFF. The CDR3 DNA follows: TGTGCCAGCACCCTACTGATGGACAGCACTGAAGCTTTCTTT.

The genes are TRBV29-1 and TRBJ2-2; TRBD1 aligns across 7 bases. The CDR3 sequence is 14 residues long. The germline gives CDR1 SQVTM, CDR2 ANQGSEA. Trimming removed 5 bases from V and 1 base from J; junction bases left unmatched: 4. Written as DNA, the CDR3 is TGCAGCGTTCTGGGACAGATGAACACCGGGGAGCTGTTTTTT. This encodes CSVLGQMNTGELFF.

This clone was observed a few times. The J gene is TRBJ2-3, the V gene TRBV3-1 (or the pseudogene TRBV3-2); 7 bases match TRBD1. J gave up 2 bases and V 1 base, and 9 bases lay outside the gene matches. In germline, CDR1 is LGHDT, CDR2 YNNKEL (reference sequence). The CDR3 consists of 17 residues. The CDR3 loop reads CASSQAKGAGDTDTQYF. In DNA form, the CDR3 reads TGTGCCAGCAGCCAAGCGAAGGGGGCGGGTGACACAGATACGCAGTATTTT.

The V gene is TRBV18, the J gene TRBJ1-5; D not certain. CDR3 size: 16 residues. Germline lookup yields CDR1 KGHSH and CDR2 LQKENI. V was cut by 3 bases and J by 0 bases, with 12 bases left in between. This CDR3 is CASSPLQANSNQPQHF. The CDR3 nucleotides read TGTGCCAGCTCACCTTTGCAGGCTAATAGCAATCAGCCCCAGCATTTT.